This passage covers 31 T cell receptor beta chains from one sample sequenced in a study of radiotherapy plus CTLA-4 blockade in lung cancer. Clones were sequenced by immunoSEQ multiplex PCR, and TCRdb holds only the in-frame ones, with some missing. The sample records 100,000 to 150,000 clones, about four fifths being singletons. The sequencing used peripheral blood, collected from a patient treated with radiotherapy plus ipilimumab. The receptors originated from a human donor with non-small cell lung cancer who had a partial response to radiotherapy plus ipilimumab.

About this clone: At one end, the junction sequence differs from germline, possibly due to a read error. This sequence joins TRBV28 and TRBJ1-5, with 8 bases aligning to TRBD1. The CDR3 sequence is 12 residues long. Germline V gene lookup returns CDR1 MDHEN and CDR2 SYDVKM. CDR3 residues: CASSYRQGPGYF. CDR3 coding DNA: TGTGCCAGCAGTTACCGACAGGGGCCCGGGTATTTT. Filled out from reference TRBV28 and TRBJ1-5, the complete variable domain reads DVKVTQSSRYLVKRTGEKVFLECVQDMDHENMFWYRQDPGLGLRLIYFSYDVKMKEKGDIPEGYSVSREKKERFSLILESASTNQTSMYLCASSYRQGPGYFGDGTRLSIL.

The CDR3 DNA follows: TGTGCCAGCAGCCAAGACAGGGGCCCCACAGATACGCAGTATTTT. Protein sequence: CASSQDRGPTDTQYF. The genes are TRBV4-2 and TRBJ2-3; tentatively, D is TRBD1 (6 bases). CDR1 LGHNA and CDR2 YNFKEQ come from the germline V gene. V gave up 0 bases and J gave up 2 bases, with 9 bases separating them. The CDR3 has 15 residues.

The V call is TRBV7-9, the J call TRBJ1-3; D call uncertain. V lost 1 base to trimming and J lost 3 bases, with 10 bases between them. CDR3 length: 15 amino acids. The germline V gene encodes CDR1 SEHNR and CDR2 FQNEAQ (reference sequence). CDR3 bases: TGTGCCAGCAGCTTAGGAACCCACGGTGGAAACACCATATATTTT. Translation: CASSLGTHGGNTIYF.

For the CDR3, the DNA is TGTGCCAGCAGTATAACTAGCGGCGCACAAGAGACCCAGTACTTC. Translation: CASSITSGAQETQYF. This chain links TRBV11-1 with TRBJ2-5, with 8 nucleotides matching TRBD2. CDR1 and CDR2 from the germline V gene are SGHAT and FQDESV (reference sequence). CDR3 size: 15 residues. With V trimmed by 6 bases and J by 2 bases, 8 bases remained unmatched. Full variable domain (rest looked up from reference TRBV11-1 and TRBJ2-5): EAEVAQSPRYKITEKSQAVAFWCDPISGHATLYWYRQILGQGPELLVQFQDESVVDDSQLPKDRFSAERLKGVDSTLKIQPAELGDSAMYLCASSITSGAQETQYFGPGTRLLVL.

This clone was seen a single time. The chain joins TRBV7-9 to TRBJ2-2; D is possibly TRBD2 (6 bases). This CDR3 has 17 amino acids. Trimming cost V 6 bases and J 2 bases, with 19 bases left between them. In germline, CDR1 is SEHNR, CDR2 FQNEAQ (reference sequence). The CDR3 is CASSPTRRGPNTGELFF. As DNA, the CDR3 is TGTGCCAGCAGTCCTACGCGGCGGGGCCCTAACACCGGGGAGCTGTTTTTT.

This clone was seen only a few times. In DNA form, the CDR3 reads TGTGCCAGCAGCTTGCACGGGACAGAGGTGTACACCTTC. Translating it yields CASSLHGTEVYTF. The gene calls are TRBV5-6 and TRBJ1-2, with 7 bases matching TRBD1. The germline CDR1 and CDR2 sequences are SGHDT and YYEEEE. This CDR3 spans 13 amino acids. The V gene end was trimmed by 1 base and the J gene end by 11 bases; junction bases not matched to a gene: 8. Supplemented by reference TRBV5-6 and TRBJ1-2, the full variable domain reads DAGVTQSPTHLIKTRGQQVTLRCSPKSGHDTVSWYQQALGQGPQFIFQYYEEEERQRGNFPDRFSGHQFPNYSSELNVNALLLGDSALYLCASSLHGTEVYTFGSGTRLTVV.

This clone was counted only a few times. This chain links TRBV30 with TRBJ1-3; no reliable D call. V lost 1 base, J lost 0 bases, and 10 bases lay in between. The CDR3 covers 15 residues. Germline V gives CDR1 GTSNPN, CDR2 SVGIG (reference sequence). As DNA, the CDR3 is TGTGCCTGGAGTGGAGTTGCGGGCTCTGGAAACACCATATATTTT. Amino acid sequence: CAWSGVAGSGNTIYF.

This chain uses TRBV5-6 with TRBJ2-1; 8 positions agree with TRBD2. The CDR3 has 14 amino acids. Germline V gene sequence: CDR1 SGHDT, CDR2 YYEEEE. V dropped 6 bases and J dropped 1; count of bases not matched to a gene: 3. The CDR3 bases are TGTGCCAGCATCGGGACTAGTTCCTACAATGAGCAGTTCTTC. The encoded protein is CASIGTSSYNEQFF.

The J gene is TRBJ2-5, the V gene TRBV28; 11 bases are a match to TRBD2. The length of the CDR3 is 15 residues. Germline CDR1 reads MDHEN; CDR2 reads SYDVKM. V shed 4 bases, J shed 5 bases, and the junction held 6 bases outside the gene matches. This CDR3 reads CASSSRLAGRETQYF. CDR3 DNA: TGTGCCAGCAGTTCACGACTAGCGGGAAGGGAGACCCAGTACTTC.

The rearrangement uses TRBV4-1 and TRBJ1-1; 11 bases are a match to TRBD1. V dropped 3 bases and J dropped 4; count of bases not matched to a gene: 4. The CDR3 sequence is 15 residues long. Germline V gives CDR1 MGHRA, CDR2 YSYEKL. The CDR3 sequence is CASSHRDRGGTEAFF. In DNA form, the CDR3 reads TGCGCCAGCAGCCACCGGGACAGGGGGGGCACTGAAGCTTTCTTT.

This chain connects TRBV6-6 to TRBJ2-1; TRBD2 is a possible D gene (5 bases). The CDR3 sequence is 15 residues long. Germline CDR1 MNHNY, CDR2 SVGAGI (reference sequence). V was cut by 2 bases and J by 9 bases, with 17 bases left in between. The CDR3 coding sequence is TGTGCCAGCAGTTACAAGGACTCAGCCCTCGGTGAGCAGTTCTTC. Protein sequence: CASSYKDSALGEQFF.

In DNA, the CDR3 is TGTGCCAGTTGTCTGGCGGGAGACTGGGGGGAGCTGTTTTTT. Translating gives CASCLAGDWGELFF. This sequence joins TRBV19 and TRBJ2-2, with TRBD2 matching 7 bases. Germline V lookup: CDR1 LNHDA, CDR2 SQIVND (reference sequence). Trimming cost V 8 bases and J 8 bases; bases outside gene matches: 11. There are 14 residues in the CDR3.

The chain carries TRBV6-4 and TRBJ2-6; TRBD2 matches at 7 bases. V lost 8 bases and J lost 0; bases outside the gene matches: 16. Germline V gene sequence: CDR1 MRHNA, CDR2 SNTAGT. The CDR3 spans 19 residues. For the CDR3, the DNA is TGTGCCAGCGAAGCTCGTACTAGCGTGACGGTCTCTGGGGCCAACGTCCTGACTTTC. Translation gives CASEARTSVTVSGANVLTF.

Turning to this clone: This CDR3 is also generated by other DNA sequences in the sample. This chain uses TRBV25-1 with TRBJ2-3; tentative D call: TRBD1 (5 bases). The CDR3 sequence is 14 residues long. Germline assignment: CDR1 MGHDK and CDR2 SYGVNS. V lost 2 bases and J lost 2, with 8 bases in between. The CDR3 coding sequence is TGTGCCAGCAGTGAAGAAGGGGCCACAGATACGCAGTATTTT. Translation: CASSEEGATDTQYF.

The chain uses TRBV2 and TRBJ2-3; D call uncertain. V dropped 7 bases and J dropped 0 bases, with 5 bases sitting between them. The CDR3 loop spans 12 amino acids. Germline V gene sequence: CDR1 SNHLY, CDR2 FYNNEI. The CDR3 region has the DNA TGTGCCAGCAAACTGAGCACAGATACGCAGTATTTT. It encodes CASKLSTDTQYF.

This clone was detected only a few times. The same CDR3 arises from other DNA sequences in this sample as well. The DNA of the CDR3 is TGTGCCAGTAGGGGACTAGCGGGGATCTACAATGAGCAGTTCTTC. It encodes CASRGLAGIYNEQFF. J is TRBJ2-1 and V is TRBV19, with 13 nucleotides matching TRBD2. The junction had 2 bases not matched to a gene; V was cut back by 6 bases and J by 3 bases. Germline-derived CDR1 and CDR2 are LNHDA and SQIVND (reference sequence). CDR3 size: 15 residues.

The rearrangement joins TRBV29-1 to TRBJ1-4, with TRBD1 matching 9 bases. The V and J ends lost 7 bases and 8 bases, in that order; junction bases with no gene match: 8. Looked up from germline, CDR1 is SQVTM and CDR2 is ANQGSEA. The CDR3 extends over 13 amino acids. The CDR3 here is CSGGDRASEKLFF. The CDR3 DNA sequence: TGCAGCGGGGGGGACAGGGCCAGCGAAAAACTGTTTTTT.

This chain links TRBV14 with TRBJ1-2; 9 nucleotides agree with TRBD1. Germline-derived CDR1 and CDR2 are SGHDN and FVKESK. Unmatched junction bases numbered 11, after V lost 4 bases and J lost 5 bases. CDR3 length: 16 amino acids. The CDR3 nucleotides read TGTGCCAGCAGCCTACCAGGGACAGGGAGAGGTTATGGCTACACCTTC. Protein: CASSLPGTGRGYGYTF.

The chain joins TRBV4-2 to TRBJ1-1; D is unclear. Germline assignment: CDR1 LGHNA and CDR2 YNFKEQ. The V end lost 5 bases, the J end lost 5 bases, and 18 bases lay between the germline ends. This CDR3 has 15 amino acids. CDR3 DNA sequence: TGTGCCAGCAGCTTTTCGTCGAGCGGAGGTACTGAAGCTTTCTTT. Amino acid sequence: CASSFSSSGGTEAFF.

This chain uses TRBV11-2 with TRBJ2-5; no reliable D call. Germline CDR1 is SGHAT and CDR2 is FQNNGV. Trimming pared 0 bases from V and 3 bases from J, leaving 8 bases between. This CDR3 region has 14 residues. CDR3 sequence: CASSLDRTEETQYF. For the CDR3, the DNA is TGTGCCAGCAGCTTAGATAGAACAGAAGAGACCCAGTACTTC.

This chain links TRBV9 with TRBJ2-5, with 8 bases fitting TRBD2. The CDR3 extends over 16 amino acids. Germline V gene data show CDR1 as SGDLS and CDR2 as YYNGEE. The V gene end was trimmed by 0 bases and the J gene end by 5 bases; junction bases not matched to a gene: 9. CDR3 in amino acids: CASSVAGGAMQETQYF. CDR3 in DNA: TGTGCCAGCAGCGTAGCGGGGGGGGCAATGCAGGAGACCCAGTACTTC.

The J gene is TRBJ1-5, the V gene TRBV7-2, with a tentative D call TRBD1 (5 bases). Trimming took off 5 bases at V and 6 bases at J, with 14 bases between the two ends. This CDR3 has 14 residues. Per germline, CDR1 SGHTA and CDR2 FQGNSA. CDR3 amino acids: CASSVDSGVQPQHF. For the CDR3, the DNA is TGTGCCAGCAGCGTAGACAGCGGGGTTCAGCCCCAGCATTTT.

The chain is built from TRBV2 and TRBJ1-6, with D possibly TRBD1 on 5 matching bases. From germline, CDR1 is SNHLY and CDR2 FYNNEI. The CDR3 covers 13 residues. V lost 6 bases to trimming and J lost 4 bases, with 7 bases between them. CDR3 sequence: CASRGGYNSPLHF. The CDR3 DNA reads TGTGCCAGCAGGGGGGGTTATAATTCACCCCTCCACTTT.

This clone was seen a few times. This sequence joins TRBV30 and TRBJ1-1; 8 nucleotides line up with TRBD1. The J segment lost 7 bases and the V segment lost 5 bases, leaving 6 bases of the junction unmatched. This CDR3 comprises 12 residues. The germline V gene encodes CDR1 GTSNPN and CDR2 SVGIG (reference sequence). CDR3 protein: CAWGQGMGEAFF. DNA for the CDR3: TGTGCCTGGGGACAGGGTATGGGTGAAGCTTTCTTT.

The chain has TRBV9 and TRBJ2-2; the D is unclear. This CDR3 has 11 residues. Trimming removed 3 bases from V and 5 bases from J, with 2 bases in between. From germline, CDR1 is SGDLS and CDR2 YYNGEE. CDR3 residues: CASSATGELFF. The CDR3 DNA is TGTGCCAGCAGCGCGACCGGGGAGCTGTTTTTT.

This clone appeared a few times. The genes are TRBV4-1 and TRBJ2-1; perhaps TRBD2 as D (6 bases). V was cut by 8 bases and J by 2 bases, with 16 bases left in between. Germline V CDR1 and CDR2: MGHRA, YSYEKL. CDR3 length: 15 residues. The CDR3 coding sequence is TGCGCCAGCCGGAGGGCGGGCACGGCCTACAATGAGCAGTTCTTC. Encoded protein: CASRRAGTAYNEQFF.

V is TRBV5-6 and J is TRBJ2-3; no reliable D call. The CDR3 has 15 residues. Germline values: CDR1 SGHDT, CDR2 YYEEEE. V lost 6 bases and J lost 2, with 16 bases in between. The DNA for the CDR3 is TGTGCCAGCACCCAAATGGGCAGTAACACAGATACGCAGTATTTT. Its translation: CASTQMGSNTDTQYF.

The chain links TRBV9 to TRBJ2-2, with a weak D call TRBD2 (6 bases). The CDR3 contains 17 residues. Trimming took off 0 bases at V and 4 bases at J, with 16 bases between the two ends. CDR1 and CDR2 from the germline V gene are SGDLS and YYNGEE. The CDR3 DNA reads TGTGCCAGCAGCGTAGTGGTGGCTAGCGATGGCACCGGGGAGCTGTTTTTT. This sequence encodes CASSVVVASDGTGELFF.

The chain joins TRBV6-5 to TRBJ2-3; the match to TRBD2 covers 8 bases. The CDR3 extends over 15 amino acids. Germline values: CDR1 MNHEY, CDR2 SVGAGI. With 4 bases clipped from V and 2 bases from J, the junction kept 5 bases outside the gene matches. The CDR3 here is CASSSQRGFTDTQYF. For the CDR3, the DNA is TGTGCCAGCAGTTCCCAGCGGGGGTTCACAGATACGCAGTATTTT.

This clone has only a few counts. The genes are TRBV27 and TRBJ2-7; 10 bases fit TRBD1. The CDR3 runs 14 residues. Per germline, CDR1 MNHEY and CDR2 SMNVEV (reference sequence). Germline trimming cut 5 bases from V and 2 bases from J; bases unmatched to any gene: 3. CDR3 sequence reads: CASSDGQGAYEQYF. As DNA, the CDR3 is TGTGCCAGCAGTGACGGACAGGGGGCCTACGAGCAGTACTTC.

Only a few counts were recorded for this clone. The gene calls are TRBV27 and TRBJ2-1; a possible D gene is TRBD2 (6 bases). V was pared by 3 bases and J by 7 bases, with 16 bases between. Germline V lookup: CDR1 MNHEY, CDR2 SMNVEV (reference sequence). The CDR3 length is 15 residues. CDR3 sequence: CASSFRASANNEQFF. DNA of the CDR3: TGTGCCAGCAGTTTTAGGGCTAGCGCGAATAATGAGCAGTTCTTC.